This T cell receptor (beta chain) comes out of a study of blood T cell repertoires in COVID-19. Study background: Sites across the United States, Italy and Spain contributed samples from acute and convalescent COVID-19.

Some clones are missing from TCRdb's copy, which holds only in-frame ones; the method was immunoSEQ multiplex PCR. This table has 150,000 to 180,000 clones, 80% appearing once. Germline V lookup: CDR1 GTSNPN, CDR2 SVGIG (reference sequence). Trimming took 2 bases from V and 4 from J, leaving 9 bases between them. The CDR3 runs 13 residues. This clone was observed a few times. The sequence derives from a man aged 55 to 69 with acute or convalescent COVID-19. This chain connects TRBV30 to TRBJ1-5, with D perhaps matching TRBD1 (6 bases). Source material: peripheral blood. The DNA for the CDR3 is TGTGCCTGGAGTCCCAGGGGTAATCAGCCCCAGCATTTT. Encoded protein: CAWSPRGNQPQHF. The variable domain in full, completed from reference TRBV30 and TRBJ1-5, reads SQTIHQWPATLVQPVGSPLSLECTVEGTSNPNLYWYRQAAGRGLQLLFYSVGIGQISSEVPQNLSASRPQDRQFILSSKKLLLSDSGFYLCAWSPRGNQPQHFGDGTRLSIL.